This T cell receptor beta chain was recovered during a study of shared clonotypes between healthy human individuals (dated by TCRdb to 2020 to 2021). Background on the whole study: Three men and two women, aged 18 to 49 years, made up the cohort. Per donor, three plates each were used for CD4 naive and CD4 memory, two for CD8 naive, and one for CD8 memory. To estimate repertoire size and how much clonotype sharing occurs between individuals, the study deeply sequenced the blood TCR repertoires of about 5 healthy adults. To increase sequencing depth and limit assay-specific biases, different laboratories used diverse techniques to prepare libraries and sequence TCR repertoires. Each donor's leukapheresis produced roughly between about 0.85 and 10 billion PBMCs.

With regard to this clone: It has no known antigen specificity. No base-level quality is on record; no much larger clone is a single base apart.

TCR CDR3 regions were amplified from genomic DNA by multiplex PCR using the deep immunoSEQ assay. Extracted genomic DNA from each cell subset was distributed evenly across all wells of several immunoSEQ 96-well plates, and each plate was treated as a replicate. For sorted subsets, about 220 ng of genomic DNA, equivalent to about 30,000 T cell genomes, went into each replicate PCR. The purified libraries were quantified using a Qubit 3.0 fluorometer, sized with a Bioanalyzer 2100, and then quantified again using the KAPA Library Quantification kit. Each immunoSEQ 96-well plate was sequenced on its own single-read 150-cycle Illumina NextSeq 550 flow cell. From the authors' description of their analysis: The immunoSEQ output contained only junctional sequences without quality scores, so filtering could not match that applied to full-length reads. Sequences were annotated with PyIR, a Python wrapper for IgBLAST v1.9, and V/J genes and CDR3 were assigned using IMGT germline references. Any read was removed if the V/J assignment was weak (E-value above 1e-6), the CDR3 was missing, or the read contained stop codons, out-of-frame junctions, or ambiguous translated residues. V3J clonotypes were defined as sequences sharing the same inferred V gene, J gene, and CDR3 amino acid sequence. The percentage overlap between two repertoires was calculated by dividing the number of shared unique clonotypes by the size of the smaller repertoire. Three approaches were used to assess repertoire richness: RTK rarefaction, the Chao1 estimator, and Recon v2.1 estimates of unobserved clonotypes. OLGA was used to compute generation probabilities for all TCRbeta clonotypes that the gDNA method yielded from a handful of donors. In TCRdb, the immuneACCESS table is reduced to in-frame sequences with V and J assigned. These tables do not hold every clone; where another copy was compared, an unresolved V gene accounts for under half, and the others remain unexplained. The DNA was the basis for D and trimming; V, J and clone size are from that table. This sample has 800,000 to 1,200,000 clones in its table, and about 80% of those were observed once. Of the sample, 0.4% to 0.55% falls within the top ten clones.

The donors were healthy, HIV-negative adults with no recently reported acute infections or vaccinations. All donors were Caucasian adults living in Nashville, Tennessee, USA. CD4+ T cells were enriched by magnetic negative selection; naive cells were then positively selected on CD45RA, and the negative fraction formed the memory subset. Blood was collected by leukapheresis, and PBMCs were isolated by Ficoll-Histopaque density gradient centrifugation and then cryopreserved in liquid nitrogen vapor phase. Analytical flow cytometry was used to check the purity and quantity of every magnetically sorted T cell population. From each sorted fraction, genomic DNA was isolated and quantified by UV absorbance on a Nanodrop 2000c. Summary of the overall study and its limitations: Pairwise subsampling led to the expectation that sequencing depth would affect the degree of clonotype sharing among donors. Rarefaction of sorted-subset datasets indicated incomplete sequencing despite the large sequencing depth. When a few donors were compared, the shared fraction of clonotypes was about 5.2% for naive CD4, 3.5% to 4% for naive CD8, more than 2% for memory CD4, and 0.4% for memory CD8. Compared with non-shared clonotypes, the clonotypes found in all four sorted-subset donors had higher generation probabilities. Larger estimated clonotype richness was generally found for naive subsets than for memory subsets. Only blood was sampled, and tissue TCR repertoires likely differ from those in blood. The small number of donors limited the genetic and exposure-history diversity represented.

The CDR3 goes from the cysteine to the phenylalanine over 15 residues. The retained sequence is limited to the CDR3, 45 bases, with the frame set at the first base. V is cut by 3 bases and J by 4 bases, and the space between the germline ends is 15 bases. From a lookup of the germline V gene, CDR1 and CDR2 are KGHSH and LQKENI. Sequenced sample: memory CD4+ T cells from PBMCs. What this sample's cell subset or site label stands for: CD45RA-negative fraction. The chain is made from TRBV18 and TRBJ1-1; TRBD1 could be the D gene, as 6 bases match. The receptor comes from a man in his late teens or twenties in good health. Some clones in this sample may be carry-over from other donors' samples. DNA sequence: TGTGCCAGCTCACCGAACAGGGTGATAGGCACTGAAGCTTTCTTT. It translates to CASSPNRVIGTEAFF.